These 19 T cell receptor beta chains originate from one sample sequenced in a study of blood T cell repertoires in COVID-19. Measured with immunoSEQ multiplex PCR; TCRdb has only the in-frame clones, and not every one. The sample includes 70,000 to 95,000 clones, roughly 92% of them seen just once. The specimen was peripheral blood. The receptors shown here come from a woman aged 60 to 75 with active COVID-19.

The gene calls are TRBV6-6 and TRBJ1-4, with 7 bases that match TRBD1. Germline V CDR1 and CDR2: MNHNY, SVGAGI (reference sequence). The junction had 10 bases not matched to a gene; V was cut back by 2 bases and J by 7 bases. The CDR3 loop spans 16 amino acids. CDR3 DNA: TGTGCCAGCAGTTACCGGAAACAGGGGATTGGTGAAAAACTGTTTTTT. It specifies CASSYRKQGIGEKLFF.

The chain links TRBV6-2 or TRBV6-3 to TRBJ1-3; unclear D gene. This CDR3 is 16 amino acids long. The V end lost 2 bases, the J end lost 0 bases, and 11 bases lay between the germline ends. In germline, CDR1 is MNHEY, CDR2 SVGEGT. CDR3 coding DNA: TGTGCCAGCAGTTACCGGACTTACGTCTCTGGAAACACCATATATTTT. The encoded protein is CASSYRTYVSGNTIYF.

The chain uses TRBV29-1 and TRBJ1-4, with D perhaps TRBD1 (6 bases). Per germline, CDR1 SQVTM and CDR2 ANQGSEA. V lost 7 bases, J lost 0 bases, and 9 bases lay in between. The CDR3 consists of 13 residues. The CDR3 nucleotides read TGCAGCGGTAGACAGGCAACTAATGAAAAACTGTTTTTT. It specifies CSGRQATNEKLFF.

The chain is built from TRBV6-5 and TRBJ1-1; D remains ambiguous. The CDR3 is 14 amino acids. Germline CDR1 and CDR2: MNHEY and SVGAGI. V was clipped by 3 bases and J by 4 bases, with 12 bases between them. In nucleotides, the CDR3 is TGTGCCAGCAGTTATCGTCCTCCGGGCACTGAAGCTTTCTTT. Translating gives CASSYRPPGTEAFF.

Only one count was recorded for this clone. The chain combines TRBV19 with TRBJ1-5; D may be TRBD1 (5 bases). The CDR3 has 13 residues. The germline V gene encodes CDR1 LNHDA and CDR2 SQIVND (reference sequence). The germline V and J ends were trimmed by 3 bases and 4 bases, with 7 bases remaining between them. In DNA form, the CDR3 reads TGTGCCAGTAGTATTAGGGGAAATCAGCCCCAGCATTTT. Amino acids: CASSIRGNQPQHF.

The CDR3 DNA is TGTGCCTGGAAATACAGGGGAACGGTCAGCGAGCAGTACTTC. Its protein product is CAWKYRGTVSEQYF. The chain couples TRBV30 to TRBJ2-7; TRBD1 matches at 7 bases. This CDR3 is built from 14 residues. Per the germline V gene, CDR1 is GTSNPN and CDR2 is SVGIG (reference sequence). After removal of 4 bases from V and 6 bases from J, the junction contained 12 bases not matched to a gene. The variable domain in full, completed from reference TRBV30 and TRBJ2-7, reads SQTIHQWPATLVQPVGSPLSLECTVEGTSNPNLYWYRQAAGRGLQLLFYSVGIGQISSEVPQNLSASRPQDRQFILSSKKLLLSDSGFYLCAWKYRGTVSEQYFGPGTRLTVT.

The chain combines TRBV30 with TRBJ1-5; D is unclear. The CDR3 is 13 residues long. The V gene lost 2 bases and the J gene lost 2 bases, with 7 bases spanning the gap. The V gene's germline CDR1 is GTSNPN and CDR2 SVGIG (reference sequence). CDR3 sequence (DNA): TGTGCCTGGAGTATCCAGGGCAATCAGCCCCAGCATTTT. Amino acids: CAWSIQGNQPQHF. The variable domain in full, completed from reference TRBV30 and TRBJ1-5, reads SQTIHQWPATLVQPVGSPLSLECTVEGTSNPNLYWYRQAAGRGLQLLFYSVGIGQISSEVPQNLSASRPQDRQFILSSKKLLLSDSGFYLCAWSIQGNQPQHFGDGTRLSIL.

J is TRBJ2-7 and V is TRBV11-3, with D perhaps TRBD1 (5 bases). The V end lost 4 bases, the J end lost 0 bases, and 19 bases lay between the germline ends. The CDR3 runs 17 residues. Germline-derived CDR1 and CDR2 are SGHNT and YENEEA. CDR3 nucleotide sequence: TGTGCCAGCAGCTCCCTCCGACAGAGAAAGAGCTCCTACGAGCAGTACTTC. Its translation: CASSSLRQRKSSYEQYF. The full variable domain, rest sourced from reference TRBV11-3 and TRBJ2-7, is EAGVVQSPRYKIIEKKQPVAFWCNPISGHNTLYWYLQNLGQGPELLIRYENEEAVDDSQLPKDRFSAERLKGVDSTLKIQPAELGDSAVYLCASSSLRQRKSSYEQYFGPGTRLTVT.

The chain combines TRBV6-6 with TRBJ2-5; D call uncertain. Between the trimmed V and J ends, which lost 5 bases and 5 bases, there was a span of 12 bases. CDR3 length: 13 residues. Germline CDR1 MNHNY, CDR2 SVGAGI (reference sequence). The chain's CDR3 is CASSRSQWETQYF. CDR3 nucleotides: TGTGCCAGCAGTCGATCCCAGTGGGAGACCCAGTACTTC.

The rearrangement links TRBV5-6 to TRBJ1-2; possible D gene TRBD1, 5 bases. This CDR3 has 14 residues. The germline CDR1 and CDR2 sequences are SGHDT and YYEEEE. V gave up 4 bases and J gave up 4 bases, with 14 bases separating them. The CDR3 nucleotides read TGTGCCAGCAGCCTACAGGAGATCGGCTATGGCTACACCTTC. As protein: CASSLQEIGYGYTF.

This clone was counted between two and nine times. This sequence joins TRBV14 and TRBJ2-2; 10 bases fit TRBD1. The CDR3 contains 17 residues. Trimming cost V 1 base and J 6 bases; bases outside gene matches: 8. Germline V gene sequence: CDR1 SGHDN, CDR2 FVKESK. The CDR3 sequence is CASSQGRQGALSGELFF. The CDR3 coding sequence is TGTGCCAGCAGCCAAGGCCGACAGGGGGCGCTTTCCGGGGAGCTGTTTTTT.

V and J are TRBV18 and TRBJ2-7; 8 bases are a match to TRBD1. With V trimmed by 6 bases and J by 0 bases, 7 bases remained unmatched. This CDR3 region has 15 residues. Germline-derived CDR1 and CDR2 are KGHSH and LQKENI. The CDR3: CASSKGQASSYEQYF. The DNA for the CDR3 is TGTGCCAGCTCGAAGGGACAGGCGAGCTCCTACGAGCAGTACTTC.

The V call is TRBV12-3 or TRBV12-4, the J call TRBJ1-2; D not resolved. V was cut by 4 bases and J by 5 bases, with 8 bases left in between. This CDR3 comprises 12 residues. The CDR3 loop is CASSYTVYGYTF. The CDR3 bases are TGTGCCAGCAGTTACACAGTTTATGGCTACACCTTC.

The V gene is TRBV5-1, the J gene TRBJ2-5; 13 bases fit TRBD2. The CDR3 has 17 residues. After removal of 2 bases from V and 2 bases from J, the junction contained 6 bases not matched to a gene. The germline gives CDR1 SGHRS, CDR2 YFSETQ. CDR3 coding DNA: TGCGCCAGCAGCTTTCCGGGACTAGCGGGGAAACAAGAGACCCAGTACTTC. Protein: CASSFPGLAGKQETQYF.

V and J are TRBV4-2 and TRBJ1-1; the D is unclear. Trimming shortened V by 3 bases and J by 0 bases, and 14 bases separated the two germline ends. The CDR3 totals 16 residues. The germline V gene encodes CDR1 LGHNA and CDR2 YNFKEQ. CDR3 amino acids: CASSHRSSGMNTEAFF. CDR3 DNA sequence: TGTGCCAGCAGCCATCGAAGTAGCGGAATGAACACTGAAGCTTTCTTT.

This clone showed up just once. The chain links TRBV20-1 to TRBJ2-3; TRBD2 might be the D (6 bases). CDR3 length: 13 residues. The germline V gene has CDR1 DFQATT and CDR2 SNEGSKA (reference sequence). V was trimmed by 3 bases and J by 6 bases, leaving 13 bases between them. The CDR3: CSASLRGSDTQYF. CDR3 DNA sequence: TGCAGTGCTAGTCTCCGGGGGAGTGATACGCAGTATTTT.

J is TRBJ2-7 and V is TRBV5-1, with D maybe TRBD1 (5 bases). Germline assignment: CDR1 SGHRS and CDR2 YFSETQ. The V gene lost 4 bases and the J gene lost 5 bases, with 7 bases spanning the gap. The CDR3 sequence is 11 residues long. CDR3 in amino acids: CASSLRDEQYF. CDR3 bases: TGCGCCAGCAGCCTCAGGGACGAGCAGTACTTC.

This rearrangement joins TRBV7-2 to TRBJ2-5; 9 positions match TRBD1. The CDR3 loop spans 14 amino acids. The ends lost 5 bases at V and 5 bases at J; junction bases unmatched: 6. Germline V gives CDR1 SGHTA, CDR2 FQGNSA. The CDR3 coding sequence is TGTGCCAGCAGCCTCTGGACAGGGGTGGAGACCCAGTACTTC. This sequence encodes CASSLWTGVETQYF.

The chain uses TRBV19 and TRBJ1-1; D is unclear. The ends were cut back, 3 bases at V and 3 bases at J, with 8 bases in the middle. Germline-derived CDR1 and CDR2 are LNHDA and SQIVND (reference sequence). The CDR3 totals 13 residues. The CDR3 DNA reads TGTGCCAGTAGTATGAGGGCAGACACTGAAGCTTTCTTT. Residues: CASSMRADTEAFF.